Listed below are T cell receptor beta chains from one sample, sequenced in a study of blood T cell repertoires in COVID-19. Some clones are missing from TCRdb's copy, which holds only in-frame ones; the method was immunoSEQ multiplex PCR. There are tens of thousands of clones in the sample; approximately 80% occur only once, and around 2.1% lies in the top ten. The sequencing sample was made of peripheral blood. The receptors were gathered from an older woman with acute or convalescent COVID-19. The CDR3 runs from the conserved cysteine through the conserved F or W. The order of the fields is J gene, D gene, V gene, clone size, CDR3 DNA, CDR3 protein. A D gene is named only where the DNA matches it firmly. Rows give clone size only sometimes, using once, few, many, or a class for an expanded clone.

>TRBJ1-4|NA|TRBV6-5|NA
TGTGCCAGCAGGGGGGGGAGTGAAAAACTGTTTTTT
CASRGGSEKLFF
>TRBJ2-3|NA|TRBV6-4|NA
TGTGCCAGCAGTGAGGAGGGAAGCGGAAGTACGCAGTATTTT
CASSEEGSGSTQYF
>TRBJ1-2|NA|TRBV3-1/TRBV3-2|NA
TGTGCCAGCAGCCAAGAAAATGGCAGGGGAAGATATGGCTACACCTTC
CASSQENGRGRYGYTF
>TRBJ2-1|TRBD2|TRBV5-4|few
TGTGCCAGCAGCCCCCGACTAGCGGGGGGGCAGGAGCAGTTCTTC
CASSPRLAGGQEQFF
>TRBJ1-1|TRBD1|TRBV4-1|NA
TGCGCCAGCAGCCAGGCAGGGGGCGCATCTGAAGCTTTCTTT
CASSQAGGASEAFF
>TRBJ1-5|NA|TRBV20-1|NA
TGCAGTGCTAACGGAGTAGACTCCCAGCATTTT
CSANGVDSQHF
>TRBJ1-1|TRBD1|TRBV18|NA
TGTGCCAGCTCATTAAAACAGTTGGCAGGGGGCGTCCGGGTGTCTGAAGCTTTCTTT
CASSLKQLAGGVRVSEAFF
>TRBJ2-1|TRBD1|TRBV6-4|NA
TGTGCCAGCAGTGAGGCCCCACAGGGGTTTTCCAATGAGCAGTTCTTC
CASSEAPQGFSNEQFF
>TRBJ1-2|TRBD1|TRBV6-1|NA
TGTGCCAGCAGTGAACCACCGTGGGACAGGGGAGTGTATGGCTACACCTTC
CASSEPPWDRGVYGYTF
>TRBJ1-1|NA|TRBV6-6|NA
TGTGCCAGCACACAGGGTTCCCGCAACACTGAAGCTTTCTTT
CASTQGSRNTEAFF
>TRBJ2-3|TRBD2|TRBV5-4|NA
TGTGCCAGCAGCCTGAGGACTAGCGGAGACACAGATACGCAGTATTTT
CASSLRTSGDTDTQYF
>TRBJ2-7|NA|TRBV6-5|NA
TGTGCCAGCACCTATTACTACGAGCAGTACTTC
CASTYYYEQYF
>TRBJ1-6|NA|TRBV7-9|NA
TGTGCCAGCACCGACCCAGGGTTTAATTCACCCCTCCACTTT
CASTDPGFNSPLHF
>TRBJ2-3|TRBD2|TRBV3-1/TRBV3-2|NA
TGTGCCAGCAGCCAAGATAGCGGGGGCACAGATACGCAGTATTTT
CASSQDSGGTDTQYF
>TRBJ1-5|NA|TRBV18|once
TGTGCCAGCTCACCTGACAGGAACCAGCCCCAGCATTTT
CASSPDRNQPQHF
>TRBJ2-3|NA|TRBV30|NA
TGTGCCGCAACAGGGTGGCCCCACACAGATACGCAGTATTTT
CAATGWPHTDTQYF
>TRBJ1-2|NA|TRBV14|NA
TGTGCCAGCAGCCAAGACGACAGCTATGGCTACACCTTC
CASSQDDSYGYTF
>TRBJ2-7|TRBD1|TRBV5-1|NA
TGCGCCAGCAGCCGACCGGGACAGCTAGACGAGCAGTACTTC
CASSRPGQLDEQYF
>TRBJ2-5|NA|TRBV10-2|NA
TGCGCCAGCAGTGAGGGACTACAAGAGACCCAGTACTTC
CASSEGLQETQYF
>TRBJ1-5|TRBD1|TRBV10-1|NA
TGCGCCAGCAGTGACAGGGGACAGAATCAGCCCCAGCATTTT
CASSDRGQNQPQHF
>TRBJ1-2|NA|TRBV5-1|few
TGCGCCAGCAGCTTGAGGGCACCCGGGGATGGCTACACCTTC
CASSLRAPGDGYTF
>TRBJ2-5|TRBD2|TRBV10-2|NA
TGCGCCAGCGTAAATACGGGACTAGCTGAGACCCAGTACTTC
CASVNTGLAETQYF
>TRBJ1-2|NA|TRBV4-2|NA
TGTGCCAGCAGCCAAGATAGCGGCCCTAACTATGGCTACACCTTC
CASSQDSGPNYGYTF
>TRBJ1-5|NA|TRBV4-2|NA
TGTGCCAGCAGCCAAGATTGGGAGCAGCCCCAGCATTTT
CASSQDWEQPQHF
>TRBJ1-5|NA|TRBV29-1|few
TGCAGCGTTCTGCCAGGGGCCAATCAGCCCCAGCATTTT
CSVLPGANQPQHF
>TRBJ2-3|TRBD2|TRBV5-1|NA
TGCGCCAGCAGCTTGGGGTCCGGAGGACTAGCGGGCACAGATACGCAGTATTTT
CASSLGSGGLAGTDTQYF
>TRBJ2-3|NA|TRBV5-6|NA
TGTGCCAGCAGTTTGGGACTCCTTAGCACAGATACGCAGTATTTT
CASSLGLLSTDTQYF
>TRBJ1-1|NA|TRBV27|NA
TGTGCCAGCAAGGCGTTGGGCCCAAAACACACTGAAGCTTTCTTT
CASKALGPKHTEAFF
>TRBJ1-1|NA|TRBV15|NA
TGTGCCACCAGCAGAGGCGGCCGGGAAGTTACTGAAGCTTTCTTT
CATSRGGREVTEAFF
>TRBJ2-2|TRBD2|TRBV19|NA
TGTGCCACACGAGGGACTAGCGGGAACACCGGGGAGCTGTTTTTT
CATRGTSGNTGELFF
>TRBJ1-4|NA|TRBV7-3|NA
TGTGCCAGCAGCTTATCATCAGGGGCAACTAATGAAAAACTGTTTTTT
CASSLSSGATNEKLFF
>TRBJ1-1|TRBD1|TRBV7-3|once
TGTGCCAGCAGCTACACCCAGGGGGCTGAAGCTTTCTTT
CASSYTQGAEAFF
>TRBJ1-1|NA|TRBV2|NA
TGTGCCAGCAGTGAATACGAGGGAGAGAACACTGAAGCTTTCTTT
CASSEYEGENTEAFF
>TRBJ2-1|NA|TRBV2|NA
TGTGCCATCAGGCGGAGAGACCGCCCTATCTACAATGAGCAGTTCTTC
CAIRRRDRPIYNEQFF
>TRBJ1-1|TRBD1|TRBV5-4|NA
TGTGCCAGCAGCTCTTCTACCGGGACAGGGGTTGGCACTGAAGCTTTCTTT
CASSSSTGTGVGTEAFF
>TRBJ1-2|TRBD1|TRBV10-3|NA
TGTGCCACTGGACAGGTGGATGGCTACACCTTC
CATGQVDGYTF
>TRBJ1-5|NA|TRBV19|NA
TGTGCCACGAGGGGAGGCCCCGCTAGCAATCAGCCCCAGCATTTT
CATRGGPASNQPQHF
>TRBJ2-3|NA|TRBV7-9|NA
TGTGCCAGCAGCTTAGGGGGACTTTCCACAGATACGCAGTATTTT
CASSLGGLSTDTQYF
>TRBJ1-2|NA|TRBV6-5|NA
TGTGCCAGCACCGACGAGGGAATTCGCTACACCTTC
CASTDEGIRYTF
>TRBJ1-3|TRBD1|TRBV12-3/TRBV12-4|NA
TGTGCCGTATACAGGGGGTCTGGAAACACCATATATTTT
CAVYRGSGNTIYF
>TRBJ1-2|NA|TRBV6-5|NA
TGTGCCAGCAGTCCCGGAGGTTACTATGGCTACACCTTC
CASSPGGYYGYTF
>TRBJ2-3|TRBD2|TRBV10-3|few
TGTGCCATCAGCTCAGCGGGGGGCACAGATACGCAGTATTTT
CAISSAGGTDTQYF
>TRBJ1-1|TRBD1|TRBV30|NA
TGTGCCTGGAGTGACAGGGGTTGGAGCACTGAAGCTTTCTTT
CAWSDRGWSTEAFF
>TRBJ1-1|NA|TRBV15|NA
TGTGCCACTTCAGGCTTCCGGACAAACACTGAAGCTTTCTTT
CATSGFRTNTEAFF
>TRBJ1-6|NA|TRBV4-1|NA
TGCGCCAGCAGGTCCTCAGAGGGTTCACCCCTCCACTTT
CASRSSEGSPLHF
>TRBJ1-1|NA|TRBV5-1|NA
TGCGCCAGCAGCTTTCAAGGGGAAGGGACTGAAGCTTTCTTT
CASSFQGEGTEAFF
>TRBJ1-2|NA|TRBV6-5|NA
TGTGCCAGCACCTCAACGGGTTATGGCTACACCTTC
CASTSTGYGYTF
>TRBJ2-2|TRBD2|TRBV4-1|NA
TGCGCCAGCAGCCAAGATCGACTAGCGGGGGGGAACGGGGAGCTGTTTTTT
CASSQDRLAGGNGELFF
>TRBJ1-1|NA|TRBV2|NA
TGTGCCAGCACTCCTCAGATGAACACTGAAGCTTTCTTT
CASTPQMNTEAFF
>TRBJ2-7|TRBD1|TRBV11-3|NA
TGTGCCAGCACCGGGGACAGGGGCCCCCGCGAGCAGTACTTC
CASTGDRGPREQYF
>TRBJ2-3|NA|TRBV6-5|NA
TGTGCCAGCCAAGTGGACTTCTCCACAGATACGCAGTATTTT
CASQVDFSTDTQYF
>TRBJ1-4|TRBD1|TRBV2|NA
TGTGCCAGCATTGAAGCGAGACAGGGGGCCTCAATTGGTGGGAAACTGTTTTTT
CASIEARQGASIGGKLFF
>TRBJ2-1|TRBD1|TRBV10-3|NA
TGTGCCATCAGTTCGGACAGGGGTAATTACAATGAGCAGTTCTTC
CAISSDRGNYNEQFF
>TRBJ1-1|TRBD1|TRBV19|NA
TGTGCCAGTAGTCTGCAGGGGGCTAGCACTGAAGCTTTCTTT
CASSLQGASTEAFF
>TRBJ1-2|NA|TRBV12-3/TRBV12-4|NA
TGTGCCAGCAGTGCGACAGCGCGCTACACCTTC
CASSATARYTF
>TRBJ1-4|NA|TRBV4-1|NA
TGCGCCAGCAAGGAGGGACCGACAAATGAAAAACTGTTTTTT
CASKEGPTNEKLFF
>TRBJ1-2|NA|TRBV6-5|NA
TGTGCCAGCAGCCCACGTGAAGCGGCGTACTATGGCTACACCTTC
CASSPREAAYYGYTF
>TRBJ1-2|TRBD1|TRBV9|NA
TGTGCCAGCAGCGTAGCCCGGGACAGGGTTCACTATGGCTACACCTTC
CASSVARDRVHYGYTF
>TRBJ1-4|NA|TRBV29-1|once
TGCAGCGCTGACAGTAATGAAAAACTGTTTTTT
CSADSNEKLFF
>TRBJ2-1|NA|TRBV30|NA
TGTGCCTGGGGGACTTACAATGAGCAGTTCTTC
CAWGTYNEQFF